The 17 T cell receptor beta chains below were found in one sample sequenced in a study of spatial heterogeneity in lung cancer. Via MiXCR, TCRdb re-called the 5' RACE reads, giving one row per CDR3 protein. The profile shows 15,000 to 20,000 distinct CDR3 sequences, more than 8% of them singletons. Time point here: blood at routine non-recurrence follow-up after resection. The material was PBMCs, obtained at follow-up. Receptors were obtained from a male donor with early-stage non-small cell lung cancer.

This clonotype appeared many times. The chain uses TRBV19 and TRBJ2-7; 7 nucleotides align to TRBD2. Unmatched junction bases numbered 12, after V lost 8 bases and J lost 5 bases. CDR1 is LNHDA, CDR2 SQIVND, per germline (reference sequence). The CDR3 sequence is 14 residues long. In nucleotides, the CDR3 is TGTGCCAGTCGAGGGGCTAGCGGAAGCCACGAGCAGTACTTC. It encodes CASRGASGSHEQYF.

This clonotype was seen many times. V gene TRBV7-6 combines with J gene TRBJ2-7; 8 nucleotides line up with TRBD1. Losses at the gene ends were 1 base for V and 3 bases for J; bases not matched to a gene: 2. The CDR3 runs 14 residues. The germline V gene has CDR1 SGHVS and CDR2 FNYEAQ. The DNA of the CDR3 is TGTGCCAGCAGCTTAGAAACAGGGGGCTACGAGCAGTACTTC. The encoded protein is CASSLETGGYEQYF.

This clonotype was counted many times. V is TRBV19 and J is TRBJ2-5, with TRBD2 matching over 7 bases. Germline V lookup: CDR1 LNHDA, CDR2 SQIVND (reference sequence). Trimming cost V 6 bases and J 3 bases; bases outside gene matches: 7. The CDR3 has 14 residues. The CDR3, as DNA: TGTGCCAGTAGCCTGGGGGGGGGAGAAGAGACCCAGTACTTC. Translated, it gives CASSLGGGEETQYF.

This clonotype was observed a few times. The rearrangement links TRBV7-2 to TRBJ2-4, with 11 nucleotides matching TRBD2. Unmatched junction bases numbered 13, after V lost 7 bases and J lost 5 bases. The V gene's germline CDR1 is SGHTA and CDR2 FQGNSA. This CDR3 has 17 amino acids. CDR3 coding DNA: TGTGCCAGCAAGGCTAGCGGGGGGTTTCAAGGCCAAAACATTCAGTACTTC. This translates into CASKASGGFQGQNIQYF.

This clonotype was counted many times. The rearrangement joins TRBV20-1 to TRBJ1-5, with 7 bases aligning to TRBD1. This CDR3 has 14 amino acids. CDR1 DFQATT and CDR2 SNEGSKA come from the germline V gene (reference sequence). J gave up 0 bases and V 4 bases, and 3 bases lay outside the gene matches. CDR3 protein: CSATGGTSNQPQHF. DNA of the CDR3: TGCAGTGCTACAGGGGGAACTAGCAATCAGCCCCAGCATTTT.

Turning to this clonotype: With a much larger clone just one base away, this may be a read error. This rearrangement joins TRBV20-1 to TRBJ1-1, with unresolved D. V shed 2 bases and J shed 5 bases, with 15 bases lying between them. Germline CDR1 is DFQATT and CDR2 is SNEGSKA (reference sequence). The length of the CDR3 is 14 residues. In nucleotides, the CDR3 is TGCAGTGCTAGAAGGTCGGACGGGTGGACTGAAGCTTTCTTT. Its translation is CSARRSDGWTEAFF.

Here the CDR3 reads CASSKGGRPQHF. Written as DNA, the CDR3 is TGTGCCAGCAGCAAAGGCGGTCGGCCCCAGCATTTT. This rearrangement joins TRBV21-1 to TRBJ1-5. TRBV21-1 is termed a pseudogene. The CDR3 sequence is 12 residues long.

In its sample, this clonotype was seen many times. The genes are TRBV10-1 and TRBJ2-5; the D gene is possibly TRBD2 (5 bases). CDR3 length: 13 residues. V shed 0 bases and J shed 7 bases, with 9 bases lying between them. Germline V CDR1 and CDR2: WNHNN, SYGVQD (reference sequence). The DNA of the CDR3 is TGCGCCAGCAGTGAGTCTGCCCGGGGGACCCAGTACTTC. It yields the protein CASSESARGTQYF.

This clonotype showed up many times. V usage is TRBV2 and J usage is TRBJ1-4; D gene uncertain. This CDR3 contains 15 residues. CDR1 is SNHLY, CDR2 FYNNEI, per germline. V lost 3 bases to trimming and J lost 3 bases, with 11 bases between them. CDR3 DNA: TGTGCCAGCAGTGAGCCGGGTCTACCTAATGAAAAACTGTTTTTT. It specifies CASSEPGLPNEKLFF.

This clonotype was recorded many times. This chain joins TRBV12-3 or TRBV12-4 and TRBJ2-2; tentatively, D is TRBD2 (6 bases). CDR3 size: 12 residues. Trimming removed 6 bases from V and 4 bases from J, with 6 bases in between. The CDR3 DNA is TGTGCCAGCAGGGGGGGCACCGGGGAGCTGTTTTTT. Residues: CASRGGTGELFF.

The CDR3 reads CASIGVIGITNEQFF. The CDR3 bases are TGTGCCAGCATTGGGGTAATCGGTATCACGAATGAGCAGTTCTTC. The chain uses TRBV6-1 and TRBJ2-1; no reliable D call. The germline V and J ends were trimmed by 7 bases and 7 bases, with 20 bases remaining between them. CDR3 length equals 15 residues. Germline CDR1 and CDR2: MNHNS and SASEGT.

This clonotype was detected ten times or more. This chain joins TRBV6-2 or TRBV6-3 and TRBJ2-7; 7 bases map to TRBD1. After removal of 4 bases from V and 4 bases from J, the junction contained 10 bases not matched to a gene. This CDR3 is 15 amino acids long. CDR1 and CDR2 from the germline V gene are MNHEY and SVGEGT. The CDR3 nucleotides are TGTGCCAGCAGTTCCGGAGCAGGGGGTTGGTACGAGCAGTACTTC. This encodes CASSSGAGGWYEQYF.

This clonotype was seen at least ten times. The chain combines TRBV9 with TRBJ1-1; 7 bases agree with TRBD1. Trimming at V came to 5 bases and at J to 9 bases, leaving 10 bases not matched to a gene. Germline assignment: CDR1 SGDLS and CDR2 YYNGEE. The CDR3 covers 13 residues. The CDR3: CASRPGTERQAFF. The CDR3 DNA reads TGTGCCAGCAGACCCGGGACAGAAAGGCAAGCTTTCTTT.

This clonotype has only a few counts. The chain has TRBV20-1 and TRBJ1-6; D gene uncertain. V shed 1 base and J shed 0 bases, with 10 bases lying between them. CDR3 size: 16 residues. Germline CDR1 DFQATT, CDR2 SNEGSKA (reference sequence). CDR3 loop: CSARGGAGSYNSPLHF. The CDR3 DNA sequence: TGCAGTGCTAGAGGTGGAGCGGGCTCCTATAATTCACCCCTCCACTTT.

This clonotype was seen a few times. The chain employs TRBV7-9 and TRBJ2-1; possible D gene TRBD2, 6 bases. Germline-derived CDR1 and CDR2 are SEHNR and FQNEAQ (reference sequence). Trimming cost V 1 base and J 8 bases, with 6 bases left between them. The CDR3 spans 12 residues. The CDR3 protein is CASSLGGDEQFF. CDR3 sequence (DNA): TGTGCCAGCAGCTTAGGGGGGGATGAGCAGTTCTTC.

This clonotype was seen a handful of times. The rearrangement joins TRBV7-9 to TRBJ2-3, with 7 bases lining up with TRBD2. Trimming removed 3 bases from V and 3 bases from J; junction bases left unmatched: 6. The CDR3 loop spans 15 amino acids. Looked up from germline, CDR1 is SEHNR and CDR2 is FQNEAQ (reference sequence). The CDR3 is CASSFGTIRTDTQYF. The DNA for the CDR3 is TGTGCCAGCAGCTTTGGGACTATCCGGACAGATACGCAGTATTTT.

This clonotype was observed at least ten times. The chain links TRBV27 to TRBJ1-5; TRBD1 matches at 7 bases. The CDR3 totals 14 residues. CDR1 MNHEY and CDR2 SMNVEV come from the germline V gene (reference sequence). V dropped 6 bases and J dropped 7; count of bases not matched to a gene: 9. CDR3 sequence (DNA): TGTGCCAGCAGGGCCGGGACAGAAAAACAGCCCCAGCATTTT. This sequence encodes CASRAGTEKQPQHF.